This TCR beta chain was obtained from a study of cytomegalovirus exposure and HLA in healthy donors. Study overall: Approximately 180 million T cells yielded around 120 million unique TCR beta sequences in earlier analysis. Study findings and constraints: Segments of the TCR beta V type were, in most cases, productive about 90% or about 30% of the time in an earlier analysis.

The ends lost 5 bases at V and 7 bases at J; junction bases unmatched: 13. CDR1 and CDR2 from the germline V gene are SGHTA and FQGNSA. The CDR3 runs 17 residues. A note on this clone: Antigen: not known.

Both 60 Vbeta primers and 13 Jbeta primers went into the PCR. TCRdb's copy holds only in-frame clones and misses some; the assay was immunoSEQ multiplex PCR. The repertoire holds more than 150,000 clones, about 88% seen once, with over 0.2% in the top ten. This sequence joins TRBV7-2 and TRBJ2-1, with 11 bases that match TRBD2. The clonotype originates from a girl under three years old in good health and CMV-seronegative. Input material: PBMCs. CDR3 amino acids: CASSAHLAGGLVNEQFF. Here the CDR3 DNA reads TGTGCCAGCAGCGCACACTTAGCGGGAGGGCTTGTAAATGAGCAGTTCTTC.